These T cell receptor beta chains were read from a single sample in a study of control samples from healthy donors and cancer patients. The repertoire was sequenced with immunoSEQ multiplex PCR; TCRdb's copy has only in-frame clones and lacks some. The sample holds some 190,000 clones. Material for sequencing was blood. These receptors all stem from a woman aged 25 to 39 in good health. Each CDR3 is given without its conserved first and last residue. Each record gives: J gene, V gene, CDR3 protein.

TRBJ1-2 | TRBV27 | ASSLDRANYGYT
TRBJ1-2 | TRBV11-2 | ASSLGREYGYT
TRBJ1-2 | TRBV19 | ASSIRPAGTGGRGYT
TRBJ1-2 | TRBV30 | AWSVLEGYT
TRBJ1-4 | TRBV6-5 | ASSLRTNEKLF
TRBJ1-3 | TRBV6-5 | ASSSYSGFGNTIY
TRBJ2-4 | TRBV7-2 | ASSPFGRGGNIQY
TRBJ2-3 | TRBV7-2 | ASSVSSPRTDTQY
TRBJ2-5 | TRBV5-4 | ASSLGSGGETQY
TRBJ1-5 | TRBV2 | ASSGELPRVQPQH
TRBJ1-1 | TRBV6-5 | ASSYGGQGTPEAF
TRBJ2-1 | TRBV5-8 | ASSPLRGGHEQF
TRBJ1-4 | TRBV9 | ASSPTRGVNEKLF
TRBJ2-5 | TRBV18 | ASSPPGGQYQETQY
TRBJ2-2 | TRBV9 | ASSVDIKGELF
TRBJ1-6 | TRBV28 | ASSFFRVNNSPLH
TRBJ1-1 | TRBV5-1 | ASRTGYNTEAF
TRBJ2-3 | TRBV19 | ASSLQGADTQY
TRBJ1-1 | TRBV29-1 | SGKDGNTEAF
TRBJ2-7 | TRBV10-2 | ASSEGQNLYEQY
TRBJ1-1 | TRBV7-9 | ASSLKVGLITEAF
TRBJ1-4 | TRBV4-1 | ASSQKVEAQVNEKLF
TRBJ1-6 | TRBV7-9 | ASSLDSGGSPLH
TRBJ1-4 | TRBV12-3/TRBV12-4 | ASSRRTNEKLF
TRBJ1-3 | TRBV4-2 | ASSQDHRGPGNTIY
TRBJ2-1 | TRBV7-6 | ASSLVPSGTSRIDNEQF
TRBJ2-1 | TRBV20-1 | SGGGYNEQF
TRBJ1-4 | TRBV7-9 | ASSLIVTGGNEKLF
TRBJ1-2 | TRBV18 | ASSPPPNYDNYGYT
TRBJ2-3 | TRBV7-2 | ASSQGASGGPTDTQY
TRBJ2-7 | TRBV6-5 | ASTLILGEQY
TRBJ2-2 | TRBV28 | GVAGELF
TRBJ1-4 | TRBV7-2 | ASSPRTGIMEANEKLF
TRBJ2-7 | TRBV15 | ATSSRTVGSYEQY
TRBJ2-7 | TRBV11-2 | ASSLVGSYRTSGSYEQY
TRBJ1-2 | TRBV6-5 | ASRPRAGAEGYT
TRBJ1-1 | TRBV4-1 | ASSQDSGTGRPF
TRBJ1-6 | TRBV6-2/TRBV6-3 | ASSYSTGFQSPLH
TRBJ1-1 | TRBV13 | ASSLVSTGQGTEAF
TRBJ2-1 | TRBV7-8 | ASSHLGYNEQF
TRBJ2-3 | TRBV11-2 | ASSRLASGTDTQY
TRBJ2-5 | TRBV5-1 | ASSFKGPKETQY
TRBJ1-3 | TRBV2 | ASSERSGNTIY
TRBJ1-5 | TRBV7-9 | ASSTGGNQPQH
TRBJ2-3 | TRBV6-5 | ASRRDSITDTQY
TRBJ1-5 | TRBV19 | ATRTGDQPQH
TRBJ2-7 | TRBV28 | ASSLAEYEQY
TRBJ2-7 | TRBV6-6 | ASKATGYMDEQY
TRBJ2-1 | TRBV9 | ASSEQGRGYNEQF
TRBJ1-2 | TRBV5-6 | ASTGGWYREYGYT
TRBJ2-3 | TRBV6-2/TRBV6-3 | ASSFPIRRGKRTDTQY
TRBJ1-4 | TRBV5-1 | ASSLRGPNEKLF
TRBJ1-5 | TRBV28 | ASSLDGGQPQH
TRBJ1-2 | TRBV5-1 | ASSLEYKDGYT
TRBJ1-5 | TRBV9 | ASSAPPGDSNQPQH
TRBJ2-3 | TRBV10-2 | ASSDGAGGTDTQY
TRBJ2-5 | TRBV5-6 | ASSLDLSQETQY